This T cell receptor (beta chain) was captured in a study of blood T cell repertoires in COVID-19. At the level of the study: From the United States, Italy and Spain came samples of acute and convalescent COVID-19. T cells, B-cell-depleted T cells, or PBMCs provided the cDNA or gDNA that served as material.

This CDR3 region has 16 residues. Germline CDR1 SGHDT, CDR2 YYEEEE. V was pared by 0 bases and J by 3 bases, with 13 bases between. As handled by the study authors: By means of reference gene primer amplification, nucleated cell counts were estimated. Data came from immunoSEQ multiplex PCR; TCRdb stores just in-frame clones and leaves some out. Clone size and V and J calls were adopted from that table, with D and trimming inferred from the DNA. The sample gives about 45,000 clones, roughly three quarters of which show up once; roughly 20% is in the top ten. Sequencing used peripheral blood. The chain recombines TRBV5-6 with TRBJ2-1; D gene unclear. This TCR derives from a man in his 70s with acute or convalescent COVID-19. The CDR3 coding sequence is TGTGCCAGCAGCTTGGCCGCTATCTCGATCTACAATGAGCAGTTCTTC. This sequence encodes CASSLAAISIYNEQFF.